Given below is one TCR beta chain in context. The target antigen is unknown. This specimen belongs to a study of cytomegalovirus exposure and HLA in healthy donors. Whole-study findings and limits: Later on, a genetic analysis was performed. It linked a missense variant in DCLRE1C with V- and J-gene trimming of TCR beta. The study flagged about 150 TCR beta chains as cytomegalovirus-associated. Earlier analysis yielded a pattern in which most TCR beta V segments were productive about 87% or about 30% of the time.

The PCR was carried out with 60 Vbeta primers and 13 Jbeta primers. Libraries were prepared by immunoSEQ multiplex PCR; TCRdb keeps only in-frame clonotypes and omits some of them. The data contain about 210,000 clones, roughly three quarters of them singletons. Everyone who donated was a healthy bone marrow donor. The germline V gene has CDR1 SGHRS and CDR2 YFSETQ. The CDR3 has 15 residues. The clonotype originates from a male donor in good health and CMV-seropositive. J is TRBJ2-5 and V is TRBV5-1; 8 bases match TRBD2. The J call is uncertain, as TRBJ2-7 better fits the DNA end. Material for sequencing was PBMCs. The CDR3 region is CASKTSGTSSYEQYF. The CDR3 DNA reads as TGCGCCAGTAAAACTTCCGGGACTAGCTCCTACGAGCAGTACTTC.